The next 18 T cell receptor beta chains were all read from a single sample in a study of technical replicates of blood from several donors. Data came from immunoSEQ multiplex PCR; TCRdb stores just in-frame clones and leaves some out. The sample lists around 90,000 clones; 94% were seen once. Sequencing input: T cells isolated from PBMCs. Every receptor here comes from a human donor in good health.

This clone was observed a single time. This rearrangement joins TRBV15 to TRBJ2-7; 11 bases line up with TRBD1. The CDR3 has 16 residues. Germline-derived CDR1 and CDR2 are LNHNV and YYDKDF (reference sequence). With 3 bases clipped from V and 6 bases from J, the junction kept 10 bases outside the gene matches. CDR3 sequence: CATSSLGQGVSPEQYF. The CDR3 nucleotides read TGTGCCACCAGCAGCCTGGGACAGGGGGTTTCGCCCGAGCAGTACTTC. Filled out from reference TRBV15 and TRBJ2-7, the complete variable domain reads DAMVIQNPRYQVTQFGKPVTLSCSQTLNHNVMYWYQQKSSQAPKLLFHYYDKDFNNEADTPDNFQSRRPNTSFCFLDIRSPGLGDTAMYLCATSSLGQGVSPEQYFGPGTRLTVT.

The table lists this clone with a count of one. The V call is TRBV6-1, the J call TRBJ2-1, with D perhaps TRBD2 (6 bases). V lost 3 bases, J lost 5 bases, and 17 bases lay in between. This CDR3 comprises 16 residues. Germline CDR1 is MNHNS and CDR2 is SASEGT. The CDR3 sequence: CASSDLIAEINNEQFF. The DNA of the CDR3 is TGTGCCAGCAGTGACCTTATAGCGGAAATCAACAATGAGCAGTTCTTC.

The CDR3 DNA is TGTGCCAGCAGCCCACGCGAAGGGGATCTCTTAGACATTCAGTACTTC. It specifies CASSPREGDLLDIQYF. The chain uses TRBV7-8 and TRBJ2-4, with a possible D match to TRBD1 (5 bases). The CDR3 spans 16 residues. Per the germline V gene, CDR1 is SGHVS and CDR2 is FQNEAQ. The V end lost 5 bases, the J end lost 8 bases, and 22 bases lay between the germline ends.

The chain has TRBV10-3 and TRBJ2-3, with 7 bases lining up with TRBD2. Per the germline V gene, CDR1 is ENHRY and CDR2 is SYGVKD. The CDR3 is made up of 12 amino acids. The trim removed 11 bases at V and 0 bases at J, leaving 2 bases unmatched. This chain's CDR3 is CAVGGSTDTQYF. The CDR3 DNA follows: TGTGCCGTCGGGGGGAGCACAGATACGCAGTATTTT.

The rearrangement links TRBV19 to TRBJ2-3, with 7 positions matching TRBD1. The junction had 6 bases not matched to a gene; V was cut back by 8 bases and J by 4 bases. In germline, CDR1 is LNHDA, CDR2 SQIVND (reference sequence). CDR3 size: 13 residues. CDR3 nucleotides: TGTGCCAGTGAAGACAGGGCGGCAGATACGCAGTATTTT. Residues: CASEDRAADTQYF.

This chain's CDR3 is CASSHPFDRVNQPQHF. DNA of the CDR3: TGCGCCAGCAGCCACCCATTCGACAGGGTCAATCAGCCCCAGCATTTT. This chain uses TRBV4-1 with TRBJ1-5; 7 bases match TRBD1. The V gene's germline CDR1 is MGHRA and CDR2 YSYEKL. Trimming cost V 3 bases and J 3 bases; bases outside gene matches: 8. The CDR3 has 16 amino acids.

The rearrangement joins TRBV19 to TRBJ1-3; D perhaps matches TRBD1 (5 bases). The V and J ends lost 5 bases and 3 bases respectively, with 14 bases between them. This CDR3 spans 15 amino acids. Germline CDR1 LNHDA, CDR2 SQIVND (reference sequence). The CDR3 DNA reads TGTGCCAGTAGTCCCCCGACAGTAGGTGGAAACACCATATATTTT. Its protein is CASSPPTVGGNTIYF.

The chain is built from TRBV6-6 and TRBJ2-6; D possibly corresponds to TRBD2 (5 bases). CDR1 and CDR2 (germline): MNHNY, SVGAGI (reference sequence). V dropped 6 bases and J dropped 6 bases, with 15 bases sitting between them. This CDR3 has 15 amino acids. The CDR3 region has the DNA TGTGCCAGCAGCCTTGGACTGCTCGAGGCCAACGTCCTGACTTTC. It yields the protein CASSLGLLEANVLTF.

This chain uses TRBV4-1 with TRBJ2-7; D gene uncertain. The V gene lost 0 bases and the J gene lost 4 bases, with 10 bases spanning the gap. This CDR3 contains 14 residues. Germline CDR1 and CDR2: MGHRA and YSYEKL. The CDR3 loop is CASSQEPGIYEQYF. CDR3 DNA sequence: TGCGCCAGCAGCCAAGAGCCAGGAATATACGAGCAGTACTTC.

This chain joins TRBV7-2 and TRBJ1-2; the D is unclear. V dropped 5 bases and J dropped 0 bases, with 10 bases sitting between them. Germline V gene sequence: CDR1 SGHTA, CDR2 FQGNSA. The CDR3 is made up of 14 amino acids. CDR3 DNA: TGTGCCAGCAGCCTTGCGGGAGCTAACTATGGCTACACCTTC. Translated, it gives CASSLAGANYGYTF.

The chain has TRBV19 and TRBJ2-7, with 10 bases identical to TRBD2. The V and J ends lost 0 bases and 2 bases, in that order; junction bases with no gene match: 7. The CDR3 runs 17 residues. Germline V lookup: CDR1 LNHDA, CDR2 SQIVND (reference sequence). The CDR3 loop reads CASSIDGSGRVTYEQYF. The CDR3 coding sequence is TGTGCCAGTAGTATAGATGGAAGCGGGAGGGTTACCTACGAGCAGTACTTC.

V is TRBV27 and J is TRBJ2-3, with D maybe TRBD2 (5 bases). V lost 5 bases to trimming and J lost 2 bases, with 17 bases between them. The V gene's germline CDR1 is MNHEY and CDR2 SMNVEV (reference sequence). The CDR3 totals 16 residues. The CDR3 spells CASSPGGWVATDTQYF. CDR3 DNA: TGTGCCAGCAGTCCCGGCGGGTGGGTGGCCACAGATACGCAGTATTTT.

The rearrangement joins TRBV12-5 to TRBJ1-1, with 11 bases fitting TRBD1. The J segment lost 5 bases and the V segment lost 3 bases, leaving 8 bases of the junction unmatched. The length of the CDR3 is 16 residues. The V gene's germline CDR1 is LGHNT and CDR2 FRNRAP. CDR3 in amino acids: CASGLVGTGGGTEAFF. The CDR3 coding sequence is TGTGCTAGTGGTTTAGTAGGGACAGGGGGAGGGACTGAAGCTTTCTTT. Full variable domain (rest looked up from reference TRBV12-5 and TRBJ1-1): DARVTQTPRHKVTEMGQEVTMRCQPILGHNTVFWYRQTMMQGLELLAYFRNRAPLDDSGMPKDRFSAEMPDATLATLKIQPSEPRDSAVYFCASGLVGTGGGTEAFFGQGTRLTVV.

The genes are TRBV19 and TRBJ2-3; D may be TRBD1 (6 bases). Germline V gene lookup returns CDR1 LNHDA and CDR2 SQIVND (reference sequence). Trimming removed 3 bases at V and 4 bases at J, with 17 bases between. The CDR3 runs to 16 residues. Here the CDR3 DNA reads TGTGCCAGTAGTATTGGGAGATCCTCAGGGGCAGATACGCAGTATTTT. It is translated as CASSIGRSSGADTQYF.

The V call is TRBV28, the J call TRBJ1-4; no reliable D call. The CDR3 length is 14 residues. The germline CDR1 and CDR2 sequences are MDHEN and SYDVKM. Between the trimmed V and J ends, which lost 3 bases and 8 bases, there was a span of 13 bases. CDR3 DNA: TGTGCCAGCAGTTTCCACTGGTCGCGGGAAAAACTGTTTTTT. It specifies CASSFHWSREKLFF.

The CDR3 region has the DNA TGTGCCAGCAGCTTAGTGGGGGACTTGGCGTGGACTGAAGCTTTCTTT. Its protein product is CASSLVGDLAWTEAFF. This chain uses TRBV7-2 with TRBJ1-1, with D perhaps TRBD1 (5 bases). V was trimmed by 1 base and J by 5 bases, leaving 17 bases between them. The CDR3 loop spans 16 amino acids. Germline V lookup: CDR1 SGHTA, CDR2 FQGNSA.

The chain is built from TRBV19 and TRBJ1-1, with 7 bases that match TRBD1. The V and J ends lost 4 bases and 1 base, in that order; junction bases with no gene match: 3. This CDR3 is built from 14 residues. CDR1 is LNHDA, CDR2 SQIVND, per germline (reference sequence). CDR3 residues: CASSKRDRNTEAFF. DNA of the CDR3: TGTGCCAGTAGTAAAAGGGACAGGAACACTGAAGCTTTCTTT.

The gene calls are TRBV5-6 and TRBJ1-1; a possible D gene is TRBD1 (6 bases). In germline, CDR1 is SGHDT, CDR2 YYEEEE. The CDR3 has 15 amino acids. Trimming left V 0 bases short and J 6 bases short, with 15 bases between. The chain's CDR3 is CASSLGYRASPEAFF. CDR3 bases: TGTGCCAGCAGCTTGGGATACAGGGCAAGTCCTGAAGCTTTCTTT.